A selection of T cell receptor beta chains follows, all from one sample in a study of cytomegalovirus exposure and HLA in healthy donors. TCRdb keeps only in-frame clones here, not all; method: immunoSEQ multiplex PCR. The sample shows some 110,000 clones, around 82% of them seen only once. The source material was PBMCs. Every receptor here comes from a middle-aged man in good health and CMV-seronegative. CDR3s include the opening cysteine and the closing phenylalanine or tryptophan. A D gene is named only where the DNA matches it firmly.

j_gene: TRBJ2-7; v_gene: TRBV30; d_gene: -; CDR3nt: TGTGCCTGGAGAGGGGCAGGCAGCGAGCAGTACTTC; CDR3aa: CAWRGAGSEQYF
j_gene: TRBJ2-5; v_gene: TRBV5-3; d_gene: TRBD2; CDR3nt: TGTGCCAGAAGCCCGCGACTAGCGGGGGGGCCCTGGGAGACCCAGTACTTC; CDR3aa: CARSPRLAGGPWETQYF
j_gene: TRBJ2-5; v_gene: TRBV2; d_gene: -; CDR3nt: TGTGCCAGCAGCCGACAGGCAAACCAAGAGACCCAGTACTTC; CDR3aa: CASSRQANQETQYF
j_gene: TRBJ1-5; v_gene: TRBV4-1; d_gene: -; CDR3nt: TGCGCCAGCAGCAACAGACAGATAGCTAGCAATCAGCCCCAGCATTTT; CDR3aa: CASSNRQIASNQPQHF
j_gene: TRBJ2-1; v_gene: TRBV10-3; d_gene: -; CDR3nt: TGTGCCATCAGTGCTACAGGTGAGCAGTTCTTC; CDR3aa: CAISATGEQFF
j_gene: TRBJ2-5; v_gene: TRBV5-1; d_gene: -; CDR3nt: TGCGCCAGCAGCTTGGTGGAGGGGAAAGAGACCCAGTACTTC; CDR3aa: CASSLVEGKETQYF
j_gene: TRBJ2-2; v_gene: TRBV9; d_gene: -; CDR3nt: TGTGCCAGCGGGGTGGGCAGGGCGAGGACCGGGGAGCTGTTTTTT; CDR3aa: CASGVGRARTGELFF
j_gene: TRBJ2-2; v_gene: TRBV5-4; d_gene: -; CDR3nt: TGTGCCAGCAGCCTTGGGACATCGCGTAACACCGGGGAGCTGTTTTTT; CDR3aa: CASSLGTSRNTGELFF
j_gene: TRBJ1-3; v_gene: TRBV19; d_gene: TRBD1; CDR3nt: TGTGCCACCATCTGGGGACAGGGCTCTGGAAACACCATATATTTT; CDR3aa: CATIWGQGSGNTIYF
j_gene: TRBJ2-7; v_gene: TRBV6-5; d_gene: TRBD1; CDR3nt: TGTGCCAGCACCGGTTCAGGGGGCAACTACGAGCAGTACTTC; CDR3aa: CASTGSGGNYEQYF